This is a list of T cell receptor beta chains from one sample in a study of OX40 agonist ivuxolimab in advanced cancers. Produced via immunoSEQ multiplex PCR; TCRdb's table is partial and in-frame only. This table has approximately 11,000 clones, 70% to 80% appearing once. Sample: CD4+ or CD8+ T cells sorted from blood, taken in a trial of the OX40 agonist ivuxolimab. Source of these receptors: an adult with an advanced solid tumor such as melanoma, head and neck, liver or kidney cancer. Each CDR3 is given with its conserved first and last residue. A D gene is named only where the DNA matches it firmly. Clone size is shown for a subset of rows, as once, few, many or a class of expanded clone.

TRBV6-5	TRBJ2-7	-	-	CASSVAGTYEQYF	TGTGCCAGCAGTGTTGCGGGAACCTACGAGCAGTACTTC
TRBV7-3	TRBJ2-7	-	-	CASSLASSYEQYF	TGTGCCAGCAGCTTAGCGTCGTCATACGAGCAGTACTTC
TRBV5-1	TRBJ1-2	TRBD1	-	CASSLGPSGTGNYGYTF	TGCGCCAGCAGCTTGGGGCCTTCCGGGACAGGGAACTATGGCTACACCTTC
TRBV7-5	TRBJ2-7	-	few	CARSLGGAHEQYF	TGTGCCAGAAGCTTAGGGGGCGCCCACGAGCAGTACTTC
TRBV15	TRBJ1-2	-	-	CATSRDRSDLGYTF	TGTGCCACCAGCAGAGATCGGTCCGACTTAGGCTACACCTTC
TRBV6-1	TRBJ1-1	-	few	CASGGGSEAFF	TGTGCCTCGGGGGGGGGTTCTGAAGCTTTCTTT
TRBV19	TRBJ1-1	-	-	CASRSGWDTEAFF	TGTGCCAGTAGGTCGGGCTGGGACACTGAAGCTTTCTTT
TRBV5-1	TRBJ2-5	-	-	CASSLAQGETQYF	TGCGCCAGCAGCTTGGCCCAGGGGGAGACCCAGTACTTC
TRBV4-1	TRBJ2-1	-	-	CASSQETGNEQFF	TGCGCCAGCAGCCAAGAAACCGGGAATGAGCAGTTCTTC
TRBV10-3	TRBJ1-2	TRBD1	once	CAIRDRAGGYTF	TGTGCCATCCGGGACAGGGCTGGCGGCTACACCTTC
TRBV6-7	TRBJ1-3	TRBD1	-	CASSCRDRGLTRSGNTIYF	TGTGCCAGCAGTTGCCGGGACAGGGGGCTTACGAGGTCTGGAAACACCATATATTTT
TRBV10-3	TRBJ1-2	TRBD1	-	CAISLGQGAFGYTF	TGTGCCATCAGCCTGGGACAGGGGGCTTTTGGCTACACCTTC
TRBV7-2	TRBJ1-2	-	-	CASSKYLGRSVKSYGYTF	TGTGCCAGCAGCAAGTACCTGGGACGGTCGGTGAAATCCTATGGCTACACCTTC
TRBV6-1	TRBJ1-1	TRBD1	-	CASTLGQGEAFF	TGTGCCAGCACCCTTGGACAGGGTGAAGCTTTCTTT
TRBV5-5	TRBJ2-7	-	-	CASSPSTAYEQYF	TGTGCCAGCAGCCCGAGTACTGCCTACGAGCAGTACTTC
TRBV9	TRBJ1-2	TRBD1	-	CASSPWTGGRDGYTF	TGTGCCAGCAGCCCCTGGACAGGGGGAAGGGATGGCTACACCTTC
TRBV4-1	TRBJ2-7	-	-	CASSQEPRGYEQYF	TGCGCCAGCAGCCAAGAACCCCGCGGTTACGAGCAGTACTTC
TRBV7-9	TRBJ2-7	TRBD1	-	CASSSNRQGAAYEQYF	TGTGCCAGCAGCTCTAATCGACAGGGGGCGGCCTACGAGCAGTACTTC
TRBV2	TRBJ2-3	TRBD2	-	CASSTGTSGGTSTDTQYF	TGTGCCAGCAGTACCGGGACTAGCGGGGGAACTAGCACAGATACGCAGTATTTT
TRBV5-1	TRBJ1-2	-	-	CASSGGVDGYTF	TGCGCCAGCAGCGGCGGTGTGGATGGCTACACCTTC
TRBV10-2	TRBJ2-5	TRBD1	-	CASSEEGARATQYF	TGCGCCAGCAGTGAGGAGGGGGCAAGGGCTACCCAGTACTTC
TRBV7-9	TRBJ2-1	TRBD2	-	CASSETSGFNEQFF	TGTGCCAGCAGCGAGACTAGCGGGTTCAATGAGCAGTTCTTC
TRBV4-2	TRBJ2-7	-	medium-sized	CASSQEDQGSPYEQYF	TGTGCCAGCAGCCAAGAGGACCAGGGGAGTCCCTACGAGCAGTACTTC
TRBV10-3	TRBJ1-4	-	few	CAISESYQASSNEKLFF	TGTGCCATCAGTGAATCTTACCAGGCCTCAAGCAATGAAAAACTGTTTTTT
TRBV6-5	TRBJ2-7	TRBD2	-	CASSGGLAGAYEQYF	TGTGCCAGCAGTGGGGGACTAGCGGGAGCTTATGAGCAGTACTTC
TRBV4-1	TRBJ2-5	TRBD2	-	CASSQGTSPEETQYF	TGCGCCAGCAGCCAAGGGACTAGTCCGGAAGAGACCCAGTACTTC
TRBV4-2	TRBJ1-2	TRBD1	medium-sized	CASSQEGTGGSYGYTF	TGTGCCAGCAGCCAAGAAGGGACAGGGGGCAGCTATGGCTACACCTTC
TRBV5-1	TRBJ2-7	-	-	CASSLGGRSYEQYF	TGCGCCAGCAGCTTGGGGGGGAGATCCTACGAGCAGTACTTC
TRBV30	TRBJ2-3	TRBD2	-	CAWSEGSGSTDTQYF	TGTGCCTGGAGTGAGGGTAGCGGGAGCACAGATACGCAGTATTTT
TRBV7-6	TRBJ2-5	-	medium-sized	CASSSGETQYF	TGTGCCAGCAGCTCCGGGGAGACCCAGTACTTC
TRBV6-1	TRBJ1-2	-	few	CASNVGGSNYGYTF	TGTGCCAGCAACGTCGGGGGATCGAACTATGGCTACACCTTC
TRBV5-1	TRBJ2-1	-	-	CASSPIEGSNEQFF	TGCGCCAGCAGCCCCATTGAGGGCAGCAATGAGCAGTTCTTC
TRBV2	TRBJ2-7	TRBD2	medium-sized	CASRTGTSDHEQYF	TGTGCCAGCAGAACCGGGACTAGCGATCACGAGCAGTACTTC
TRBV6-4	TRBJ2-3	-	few	CASSDLPGASADTQYF	TGTGCCAGCAGTGACTTGCCAGGGGCTAGCGCGGATACGCAGTATTTT
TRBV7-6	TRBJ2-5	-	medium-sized	CASSPTRSEETQYF	TGTGCCAGCAGCCCCACTCGGAGCGAAGAGACCCAGTACTTC
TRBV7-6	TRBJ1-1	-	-	CASRSGSEAFF	TGTGCCAGCAGGTCAGGAAGCGAAGCTTTCTTT
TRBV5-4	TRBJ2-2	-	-	CASSLATGELFF	TGTGCCAGCAGCTTAGCGACCGGGGAGCTGTTTTTT
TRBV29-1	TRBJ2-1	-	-	CSVEPADSYNEQFF	TGCAGCGTTGAACCGGCAGACTCCTACAATGAGCAGTTCTTC
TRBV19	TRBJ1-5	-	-	CASSNEEAGPQHF	TGTGCCAGTAGTAACGAGGAGGCAGGGCCCCAGCATTTT
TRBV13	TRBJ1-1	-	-	CASRSIGENTEAFF	TGTGCCAGCAGGTCTATAGGGGAGAACACTGAAGCTTTCTTT
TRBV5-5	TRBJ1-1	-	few	CASSSPGLLETEAFF	TGTGCCAGCAGCTCCCCTGGGCTCCTAGAGACTGAAGCTTTCTTT
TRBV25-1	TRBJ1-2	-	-	CASSEDGNYGYTF	TGTGCCAGCAGTGAGGACGGTAACTATGGCTACACCTTC
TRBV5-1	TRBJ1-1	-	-	CASSLFASNTEAFF	TGCGCCAGCAGCTTGTTCGCCTCGAACACTGAAGCTTTCTTT
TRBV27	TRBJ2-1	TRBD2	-	CASSSRTSGGVNEQFF	TGTGCCAGCAGTTCCCGGACTAGCGGGGGAGTCAATGAGCAGTTCTTC
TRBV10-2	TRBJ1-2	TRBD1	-	CASRPTGTTQVANYGYTF	TGCGCCAGTAGACCGACAGGGACGACCCAAGTAGCTAACTATGGCTACACCTTC
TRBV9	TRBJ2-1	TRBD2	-	CASSVTSGTRTQFF	TGTGCCAGCAGTGTGACTAGCGGGACTCGAACGCAGTTCTTC
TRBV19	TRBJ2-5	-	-	CARDGARGRETQYF	TGTGCCAGAGATGGGGCTAGAGGCCGAGAGACCCAGTACTTC
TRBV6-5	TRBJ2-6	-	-	CASSYTDSGANVLTF	TGTGCCAGCAGTTACACGGACAGCGGGGCCAACGTCCTGACTTTC
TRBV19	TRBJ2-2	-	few	CASSIVRLTGELFF	TGTGCCAGTAGTATAGTTAGACTCACCGGGGAGCTGTTTTTT
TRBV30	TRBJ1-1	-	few	CAWATEAFF	TGTGCCTGGGCTACTGAAGCTTTCTTT
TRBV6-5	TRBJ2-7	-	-	CASSYSSRYEQYF	TGTGCCAGCAGTTACTCGAGTAGATACGAGCAGTACTTC
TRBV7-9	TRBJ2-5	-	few	CASSLASHRETQYF	TGTGCCAGCAGCTTAGCCAGCCACCGAGAGACCCAGTACTTC
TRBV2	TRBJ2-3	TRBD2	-	CASAGTSGGETDTQYF	TGTGCCAGCGCTGGGACTAGCGGGGGTGAGACAGATACGCAGTATTTT
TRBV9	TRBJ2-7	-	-	CASSVEQGASEQYF	TGTGCCAGCAGCGTAGAACAGGGCGCGTCCGAGCAGTACTTC
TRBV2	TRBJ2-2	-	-	CASSLDRHTGELFF	TGTGCCAGCAGTCTCGACAGACACACCGGGGAGCTGTTTTTT
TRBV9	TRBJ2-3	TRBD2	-	CASSVDLADTGAQYF	TGTGCCAGCAGCGTAGATCTAGCGGATACTGGAGCGCAGTATTTT